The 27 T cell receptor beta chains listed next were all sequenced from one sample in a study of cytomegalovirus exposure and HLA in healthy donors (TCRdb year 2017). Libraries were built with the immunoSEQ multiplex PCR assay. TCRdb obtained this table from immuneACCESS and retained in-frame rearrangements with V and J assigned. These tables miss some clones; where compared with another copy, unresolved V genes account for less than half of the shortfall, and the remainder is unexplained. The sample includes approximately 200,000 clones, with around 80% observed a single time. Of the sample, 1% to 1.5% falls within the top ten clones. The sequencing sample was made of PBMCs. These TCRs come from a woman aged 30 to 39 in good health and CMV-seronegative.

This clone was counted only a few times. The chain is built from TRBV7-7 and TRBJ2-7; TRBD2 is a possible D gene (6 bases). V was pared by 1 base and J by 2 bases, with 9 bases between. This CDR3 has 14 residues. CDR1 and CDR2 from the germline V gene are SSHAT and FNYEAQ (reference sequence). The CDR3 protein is CASSLEGRPYEQYF. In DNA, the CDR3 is TGTGCCAGCAGCTTAGAGGGGAGGCCCTACGAGCAGTACTTC.

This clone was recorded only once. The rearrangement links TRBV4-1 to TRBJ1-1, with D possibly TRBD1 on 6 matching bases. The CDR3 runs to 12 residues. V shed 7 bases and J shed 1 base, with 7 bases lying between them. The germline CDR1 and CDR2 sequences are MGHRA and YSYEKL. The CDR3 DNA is TGCGCCAGCACCAGGGGGAACACTGAAGCTTTCTTT. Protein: CASTRGNTEAFF.

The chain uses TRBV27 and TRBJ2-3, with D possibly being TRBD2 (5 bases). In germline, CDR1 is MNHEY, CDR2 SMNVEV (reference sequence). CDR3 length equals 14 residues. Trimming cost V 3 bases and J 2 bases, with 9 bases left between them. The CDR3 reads CASSLRELTDTQYF. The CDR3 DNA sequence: TGTGCCAGCAGTTTGAGGGAACTCACAGATACGCAGTATTTT.

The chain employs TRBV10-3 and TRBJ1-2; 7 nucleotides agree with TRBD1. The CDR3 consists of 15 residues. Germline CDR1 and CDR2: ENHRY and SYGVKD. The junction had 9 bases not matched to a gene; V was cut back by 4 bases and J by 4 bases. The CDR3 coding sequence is TGTGCCATCAGTGGACTCGGACAGGCATCCTATGGCTACACCTTC. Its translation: CAISGLGQASYGYTF.

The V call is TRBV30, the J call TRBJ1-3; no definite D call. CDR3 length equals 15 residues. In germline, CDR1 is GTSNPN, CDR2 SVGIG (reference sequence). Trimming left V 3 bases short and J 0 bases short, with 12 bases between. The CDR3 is CAWSPPGVSGNTIYF. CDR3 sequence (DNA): TGTGCCTGGAGCCCTCCGGGAGTCTCTGGAAACACCATATATTTT.

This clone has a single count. Here the CDR3 DNA reads TGTGCCAGCAGTTTCGGGGAGACCCAGTACTTC. This codes for CASSFGETQYF. The genes are TRBV28 and TRBJ2-5; D ambiguous. CDR1 MDHEN and CDR2 SYDVKM come from the germline V gene. The CDR3 is 11 amino acids. V was trimmed by 3 bases and J by 5 bases, leaving 4 bases between them.

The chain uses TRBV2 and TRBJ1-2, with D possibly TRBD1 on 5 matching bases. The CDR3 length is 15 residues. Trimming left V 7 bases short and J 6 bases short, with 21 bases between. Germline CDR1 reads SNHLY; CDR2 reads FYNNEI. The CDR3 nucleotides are TGTGCCAGCACCGCGGGGCATGTGTTAGGCCATGGCTACACCTTC. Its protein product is CASTAGHVLGHGYTF.

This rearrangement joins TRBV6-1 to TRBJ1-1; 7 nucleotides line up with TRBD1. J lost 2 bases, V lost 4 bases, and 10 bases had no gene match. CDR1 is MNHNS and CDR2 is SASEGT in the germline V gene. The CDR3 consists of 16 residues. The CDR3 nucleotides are TGTGCCAGCAGTGGACAGGGAGGAAGGGGAAACACTGAAGCTTTCTTT. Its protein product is CASSGQGGRGNTEAFF.

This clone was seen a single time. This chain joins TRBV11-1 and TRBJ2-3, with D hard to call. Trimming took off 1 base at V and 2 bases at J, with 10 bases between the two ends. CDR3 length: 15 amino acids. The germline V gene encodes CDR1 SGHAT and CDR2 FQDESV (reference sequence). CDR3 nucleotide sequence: TGTGCCAGCAGCTTAGTCGGGTACCTCACAGATACGCAGTATTTT. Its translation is CASSLVGYLTDTQYF.

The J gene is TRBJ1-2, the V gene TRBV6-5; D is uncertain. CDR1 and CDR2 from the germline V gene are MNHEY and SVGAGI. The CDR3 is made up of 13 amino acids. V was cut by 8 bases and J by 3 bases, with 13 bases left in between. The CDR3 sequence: CASRGSRDYGYTF. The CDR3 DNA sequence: TGTGCCAGCCGCGGATCAAGAGACTATGGCTACACCTTC.

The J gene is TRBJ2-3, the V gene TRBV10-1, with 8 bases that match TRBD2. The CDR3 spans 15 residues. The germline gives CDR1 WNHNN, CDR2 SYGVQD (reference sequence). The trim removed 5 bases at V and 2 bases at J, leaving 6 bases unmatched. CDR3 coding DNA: TGCGCCAGCAGTTATAGCGGGGCCAACACAGATACGCAGTATTTT. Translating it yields CASSYSGANTDTQYF.

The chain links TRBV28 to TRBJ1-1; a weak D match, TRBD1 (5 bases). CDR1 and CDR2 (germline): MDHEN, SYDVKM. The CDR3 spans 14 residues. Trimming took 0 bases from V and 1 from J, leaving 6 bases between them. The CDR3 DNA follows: TGTGCCAGCAGTTTATGGGGGCAGAACACTGAAGCTTTCTTT. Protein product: CASSLWGQNTEAFF.

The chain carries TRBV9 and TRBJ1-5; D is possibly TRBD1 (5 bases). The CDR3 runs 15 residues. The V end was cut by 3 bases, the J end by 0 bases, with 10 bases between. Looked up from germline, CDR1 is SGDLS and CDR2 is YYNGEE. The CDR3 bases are TGTGCCAGCAGCGCGGGGGGTTATAGCAATCAGCCCCAGCATTTT. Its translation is CASSAGGYSNQPQHF.

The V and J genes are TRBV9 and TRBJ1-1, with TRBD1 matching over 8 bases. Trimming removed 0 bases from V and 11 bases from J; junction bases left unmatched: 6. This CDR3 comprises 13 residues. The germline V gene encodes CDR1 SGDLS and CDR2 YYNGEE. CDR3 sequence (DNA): TGTGCCAGCAGCGTAGTTGAGGACAGGGAGGCTTTCTTT. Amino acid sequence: CASSVVEDREAFF.

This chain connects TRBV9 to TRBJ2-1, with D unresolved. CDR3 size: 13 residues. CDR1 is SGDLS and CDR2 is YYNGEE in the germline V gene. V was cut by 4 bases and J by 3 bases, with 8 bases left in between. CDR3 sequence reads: CASSPPSYNEQFF. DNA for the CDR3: TGTGCCAGCAGCCCCCCCAGCTACAATGAGCAGTTCTTC.

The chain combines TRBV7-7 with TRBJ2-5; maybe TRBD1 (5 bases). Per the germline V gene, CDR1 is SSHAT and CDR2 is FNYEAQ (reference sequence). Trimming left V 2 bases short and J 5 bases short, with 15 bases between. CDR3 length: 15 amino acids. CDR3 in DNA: TGTGCCAGCAGCTTACAGGGCAGGGTTGGCGAGACCCAGTACTTC. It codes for CASSLQGRVGETQYF.

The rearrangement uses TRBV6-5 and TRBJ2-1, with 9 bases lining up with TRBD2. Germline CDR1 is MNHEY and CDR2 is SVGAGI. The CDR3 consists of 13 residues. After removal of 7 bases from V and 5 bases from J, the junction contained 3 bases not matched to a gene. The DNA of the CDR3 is TGTGCCAGCAAGCGGGGGGCTAACAATGAGCAGTTCTTC. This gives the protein CASKRGANNEQFF.

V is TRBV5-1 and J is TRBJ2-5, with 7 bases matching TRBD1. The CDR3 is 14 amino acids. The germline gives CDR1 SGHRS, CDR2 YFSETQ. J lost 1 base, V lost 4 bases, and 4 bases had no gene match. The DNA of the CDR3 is TGCGCCAGCAGCGTGGGACAGAGCCAAGAGACCCAGTACTTC. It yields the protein CASSVGQSQETQYF.

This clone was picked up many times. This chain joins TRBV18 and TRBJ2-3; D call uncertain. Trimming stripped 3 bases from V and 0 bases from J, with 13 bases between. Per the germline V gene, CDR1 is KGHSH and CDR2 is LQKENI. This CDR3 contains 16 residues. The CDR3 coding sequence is TGTGCCAGCTCACCTCTGACTGGGTCTAGCACAGATACGCAGTATTTT. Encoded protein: CASSPLTGSSTDTQYF.

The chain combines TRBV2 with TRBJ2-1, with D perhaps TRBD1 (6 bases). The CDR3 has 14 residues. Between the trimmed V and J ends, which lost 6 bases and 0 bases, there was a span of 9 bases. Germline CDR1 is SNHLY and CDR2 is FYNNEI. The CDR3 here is CASRDRSSYNEQFF. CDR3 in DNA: TGTGCCAGCAGAGACAGGAGCTCCTACAATGAGCAGTTCTTC.

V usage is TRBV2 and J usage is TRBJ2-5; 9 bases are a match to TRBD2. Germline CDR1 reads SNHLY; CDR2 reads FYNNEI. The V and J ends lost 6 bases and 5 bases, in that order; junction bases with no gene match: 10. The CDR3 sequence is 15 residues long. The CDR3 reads CASRGLAGKGETQYF. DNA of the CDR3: TGTGCCAGCAGGGGGCTAGCGGGAAAGGGGGAGACCCAGTACTTC. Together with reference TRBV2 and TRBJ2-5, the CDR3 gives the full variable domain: EPEVTQTPSHQVTQMGQEVILRCVPISNHLYFYWYRQILGQKVEFLVSFYNNEISEKSEIFDDQFSVERPDGSNFTLKIRSTKLEDSAMYFCASRGLAGKGETQYFGPGTRLLVL.

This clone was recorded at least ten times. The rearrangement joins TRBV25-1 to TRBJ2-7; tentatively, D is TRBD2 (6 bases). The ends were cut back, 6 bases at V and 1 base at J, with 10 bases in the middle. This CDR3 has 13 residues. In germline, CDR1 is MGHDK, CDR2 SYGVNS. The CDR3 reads CASRPRGSYEQYF. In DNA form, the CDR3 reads TGTGCCAGCAGACCCCGGGGGTCCTACGAGCAGTACTTC.

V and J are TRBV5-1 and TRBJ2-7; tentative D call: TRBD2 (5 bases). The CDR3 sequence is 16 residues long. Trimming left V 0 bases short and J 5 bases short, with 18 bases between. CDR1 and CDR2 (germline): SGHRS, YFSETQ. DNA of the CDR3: TGCGCCAGCAGCTTGGCCGGGTTTGCGGGTACCCACGAGCAGTACTTC. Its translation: CASSLAGFAGTHEQYF.

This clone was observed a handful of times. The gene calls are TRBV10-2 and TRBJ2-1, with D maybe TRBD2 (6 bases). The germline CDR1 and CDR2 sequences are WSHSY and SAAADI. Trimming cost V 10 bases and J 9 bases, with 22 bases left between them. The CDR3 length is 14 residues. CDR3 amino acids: CATQDVRPGGEQFF. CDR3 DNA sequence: TGCGCCACCCAGGATGTACGACCCGGGGGTGAGCAGTTCTTC.

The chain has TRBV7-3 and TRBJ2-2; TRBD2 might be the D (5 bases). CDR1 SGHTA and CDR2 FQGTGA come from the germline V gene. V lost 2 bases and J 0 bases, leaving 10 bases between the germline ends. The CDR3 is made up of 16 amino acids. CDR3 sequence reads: CASSLVPAANTGELFF. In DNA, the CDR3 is TGTGCCAGCAGCTTAGTTCCAGCGGCGAACACCGGGGAGCTGTTTTTT. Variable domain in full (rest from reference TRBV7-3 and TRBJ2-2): GAGVSQTPSNKVTEKGKYVELRCDPISGHTALYWYRQSLGQGPEFLIYFQGTGAADDSGLPNDRFFAVRPEGSVSTLKIQRTERGDSAVYLCASSLVPAANTGELFFGEGSRLTVL.

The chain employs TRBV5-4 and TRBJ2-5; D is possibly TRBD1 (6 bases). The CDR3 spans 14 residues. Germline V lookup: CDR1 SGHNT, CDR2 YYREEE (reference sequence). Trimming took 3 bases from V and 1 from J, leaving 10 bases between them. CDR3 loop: CASSYGQPQETQYF. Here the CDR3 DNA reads TGTGCCAGCAGCTATGGACAGCCCCAAGAGACCCAGTACTTC.

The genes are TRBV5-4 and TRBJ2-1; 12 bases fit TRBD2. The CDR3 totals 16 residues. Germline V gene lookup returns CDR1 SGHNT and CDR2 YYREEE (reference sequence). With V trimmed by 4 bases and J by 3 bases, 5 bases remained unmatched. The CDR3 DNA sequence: TGTGCCAGCAGCGTGACTAGCGGGAGATTCTACAATGAGCAGTTCTTC. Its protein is CASSVTSGRFYNEQFF.